This T cell receptor beta chain was found in a study of shared clonotypes between healthy human individuals. V was pared by 1 base and J by 1 base, with 4 bases of the junction left unmatched. CDR3 length: 15 residues. Germline V gene sequence: CDR1 SGHRS, CDR2 YFSETQ. Here immunoSEQ multiplex PCR was the method, and the copy in TCRdb shows in-frame clones only, minus some. In the table there are about 2 million clones, 90% to 95% of which are singletons. As concerns this clone: The same CDR3 can be traced to other DNA sequences in this sample.

The sequence was collected from a man between 18 and 35 years old in good health. The sequenced sample was naive CD4+ T cells sorted from blood. As for subset: CD45RA+ positively selected. J is TRBJ2-7 and V is TRBV5-1; TRBD1 matches at 8 bases. The chain's CDR3 is CASSLQTGGSYEQYF. The CDR3 DNA is TGCGCCAGCAGCTTGCAAACAGGGGGGTCCTACGAGCAGTACTTC.